Listed below are T cell receptor beta chains from one sample, sequenced in a study of CD8 T cells in ankylosing spondylitis. A single record per CDR3 protein comes from TCRdb applying MiXCR to the 5' RACE reads. The sample gives about 230,000 distinct CDR3 sequences, 7.5% to 9.5% of which show up once; 4% to 5.5% is in the top ten. The sequenced sample consisted of blood, either unsorted or a sorted T cell fraction (not recorded which). Receptor source: a female donor with ankylosing spondylitis or in good health (not recorded which). Both conserved end residues are part of each CDR3. The D gene is left open where the match is weak. Part of the rows lack a size; the others show once, few, many or a class for expanded clones.

d_gene,abundance,len,v_gene,j_gene,CDR3nt,CDR3aa
.,few,13,TRBV20-1,TRBJ2-7,TGCAGTGCTAGAGCACCCCCTCGAGGGGGGCAGTACTTC,CSARAPPRGGQYF
.,many,14,TRBV27,TRBJ2-7,TGTGCCAGCAGTTATAGGGGCGCCTCCTACGAGCAGTACTTC,CASSYRGASYEQYF
.,few,11,TRBV30,TRBJ2-5,TGTGCCTGGACGCTGGGGGAGACCCAGTACTTC,CAWTLGETQYF
.,many,12,TRBV9,TRBJ2-3,TGTGCCAGCAGCGCCCGCACAGATACGCAGTATTTT,CASSARTDTQYF
.,many,13,TRBV29-1,TRBJ2-7,TGCAGCGTTGGAGAGGGGACCCAAAACGAGCAGTACTTC,CSVGEGTQNEQYF
.,.,15,TRBV6-2/TRBV6-3,TRBJ2-3,TGTGCCAGCAGGGACCGAGGGGCCAACACAGATACGCAGTATTTT,CASRDRGANTDTQYF
TRBD2,.,15,TRBV7-2,TRBJ2-1,TGTGCCAGCAGACCGGGACTAGCGCCCTACAATGAGCAGTTCTTC,CASRPGLAPYNEQFF
.,many,15,TRBV5-1,TRBJ1-1,TGCGCCAGCAGCGGGGGCCGGGACTCGAACACTGAAGCTTTCTTT,CASSGGRDSNTEAFF
.,many,15,TRBV25-1,TRBJ1-4,TGTGCCAGCAGTTTTAGGCGACAGCGGCATGAAAAACTGTTTTTT,CASSFRRQRHEKLFF
.,many,12,TRBV3-1,TRBJ2-1,TGTGCCAGCAGCCAAGCCCAGGCCGAGCAGTTCTTC,CASSQAQAEQFF
TRBD2,many,13,TRBV20-1,TRBJ2-1,TGCAGTGCTAGGACTAGCGCCTACAATGAGCAGTTCTTC,CSARTSAYNEQFF
TRBD1,many,15,TRBV7-2,TRBJ2-1,TGTGCCAGCAGCGCCGGGACAGGGGGAGTCAATGAGCAGTTCTTC,CASSAGTGGVNEQFF
.,many,14,TRBV20-1,TRBJ2-3,TGCAGTGCTAGCCGGGGGGCCTACACAGATACGCAGTATTTT,CSASRGAYTDTQYF
TRBD2,few,14,TRBV7-2,TRBJ2-3,TGTGCCAGCAGCCAACTAGCGATCACAGATACGCAGTATTTT,CASSQLAITDTQYF
.,many,15,TRBV7-2,TRBJ1-5,TGTGCCAGCAGCTTACGGATTGGGAGCAATCAGCCCCAGCATTTT,CASSLRIGSNQPQHF
.,many,13,TRBV6-6,TRBJ2-3,TGTGCCACGAGAAGCGGGTTCACAGATACGCAGTATTTT,CATRSGFTDTQYF
.,many,13,TRBV18,TRBJ2-5,TGTGCCAGCTCACCCCCGACGGAAGAGACCCAGTACTTC,CASSPPTEETQYF
.,.,12,TRBV20-1,TRBJ2-7,TGCAGTGCCACGACTGGACAAATGTACCAGTACTTC,CSATTGQMYQYF
.,few,12,TRBV20-1,TRBJ1-5,TGCAGTGCTAACAGGGTCGATCAGCCCCAGCATTTT,CSANRVDQPQHF
.,many,16,TRBV24-1,TRBJ2-5,TGTGCCACCAGTGATACTGGAGACCTCTCCCTTCGTGGTCAGTACTTC,CATSDTGDLSLRGQYF
.,many,14,TRBV7-6,TRBJ2-2,TGTGCCAGCAGCTCAGGACAGTCCCCCGGGGAGCTGTTTTTT,CASSSGQSPGELFF
TRBD1,many,14,TRBV29-1,TRBJ1-1,TGCAGCGTCGGGACAGGGGGCGCGTACACTGAAGCTTTCTTT,CSVGTGGAYTEAFF
TRBD2,.,13,TRBV7-2,TRBJ2-2,TGTGCCAGCAGCCATGGACTAGCCGGGGAGCTGTTTTTT,CASSHGLAGELFF
.,many,13,TRBV30,TRBJ1-5,TGTGCCTGGAGTGTCGGGCTTCATCAGCCCCAGCATTTT,CAWSVGLHQPQHF
TRBD2,many,15,TRBV5-5,TRBJ2-1,TGTGCCAGCAGCGGGGGACTAGCGGACCGCGGGGGCCAGTTCTTC,CASSGGLADRGGQFF
TRBD2,many,14,TRBV6-1,TRBJ2-3,TGTGCCAGCAGGGAAGCGGGAAGCACAGATACGCAGTATTTT,CASREAGSTDTQYF
TRBD1,.,15,TRBV30,TRBJ2-5,TGTGCCTGGAGCCGAGGACAGGTGAAGCAAGAGACCCAGTACTTC,CAWSRGQVKQETQYF
.,many,13,TRBV19,TRBJ2-2,TGTGCCAGTACCCCAGACAACACCGGGGAGCTGTTTTTT,CASTPDNTGELFF
.,many,11,TRBV10-3,TRBJ2-5,TGTGCCATCAAGTTTGGGGAGACCCAGTACTTC,CAIKFGETQYF
TRBD2,many,17,TRBV5-1,TRBJ2-3,TGCGCCAGCAGCTTGCTTCTAGCGGGAGGTGATACAGATACGCAGTATTTT,CASSLLLAGGDTDTQYF
TRBD2,many,16,TRBV20-1,TRBJ2-1,TGCAGTGCTCCCAGATGGGGCGGGAGTACCTACAATGAGCAGTTCTTC,CSAPRWGGSTYNEQFF
TRBD2,many,16,TRBV29-1,TRBJ2-1,TGCAGCGTTGCGGGGGTTAGCGGGAGGAATACCAATGAGCAGTTCTTC,CSVAGVSGRNTNEQFF
.,many,12,TRBV30,TRBJ2-1,TGTGCCTGGAGTTTGTCGGGCAATGAGCAGTTCTTC,CAWSLSGNEQFF
TRBD1,many,12,TRBV29-1,TRBJ2-1,TGCAGCGTGGGGGACAGCTACAATGAGCAGTTCTTC,CSVGDSYNEQFF
.,many,13,TRBV4-2,TRBJ2-3,TGTGCCAGCAGTCGTCTAGCCCGAGATACGCAGTATTTT,CASSRLARDTQYF
TRBD1,many,15,TRBV7-2,TRBJ2-1,TGTGCCAGCAGCTCCGACAGGGCCGCGTACAATGAGCAGTTCTTC,CASSSDRAAYNEQFF
TRBD2,many,14,TRBV6-1,TRBJ2-1,TGTGCCAGCAGTACGGGAGGTTCCTACAATGAGCAGTTCTTC,CASSTGGSYNEQFF